This T cell receptor (beta chain) comes out of a study of blood T cell repertoires in COVID-19. Per the germline V gene, CDR1 is MDHEN and CDR2 is SYDVKM. V lost 10 bases and J 2 bases, leaving 11 bases between the germline ends. This CDR3 has 12 residues. Residents of around 24 US areas, aged roughly 18 to 90 years, made up the participants. Only in-frame clones appear in the TCRdb table, and some are missing; sequencing was by immunoSEQ multiplex PCR. The sample has approximately 200,000 clones; 86% are singletons. The V and J genes are TRBV28 and TRBJ1-2, with D possibly TRBD1 on 5 matching bases. Specimen: PBMCs or T cells enriched from blood (not recorded which). The TCR comes from a woman younger than 45 who had recovered from COVID-19. CDR3 nucleotide sequence: TGTGCCATCTCAGGGAACAACTATGGCTACACCTTC. This sequence encodes CAISGNNYGYTF.